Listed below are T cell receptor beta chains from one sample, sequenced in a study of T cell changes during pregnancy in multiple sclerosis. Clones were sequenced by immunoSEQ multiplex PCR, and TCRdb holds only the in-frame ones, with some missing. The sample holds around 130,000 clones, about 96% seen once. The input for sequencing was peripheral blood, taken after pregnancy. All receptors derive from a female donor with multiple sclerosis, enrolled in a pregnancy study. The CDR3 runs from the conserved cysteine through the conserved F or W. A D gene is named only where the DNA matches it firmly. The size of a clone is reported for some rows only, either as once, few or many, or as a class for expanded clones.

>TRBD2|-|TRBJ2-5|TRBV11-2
TGTGCCAGCAGCTCCGGGACTAGCGGTCAAGAGACCCAGTACTTC
CASSSGTSGQETQYF
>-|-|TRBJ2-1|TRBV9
TGTGCCAGCAGCGTAGGGGAGATTACCTACAATGAGCAGTTCTTC
CASSVGEITYNEQFF
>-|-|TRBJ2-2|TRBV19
TGTGCCAGTCCCTCTGGGGAATTAGAGGGCCGTAGTGGCACCGGGGAGCTGTTTTTT
CASPSGELEGRSGTGELFF
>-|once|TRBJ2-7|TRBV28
TGTGCCAGCAGTGATAAGAACCCGGTGAGCGGGCGACCCTACGAGCAGTACTTC
CASSDKNPVSGRPYEQYF
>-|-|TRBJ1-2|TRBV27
TGTGCCAGCAGTTTAGCGGCAGGGGTATCTACTAACTATGGCTACACCTTC
CASSLAAGVSTNYGYTF
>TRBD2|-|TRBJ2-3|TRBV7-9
TGTGCCAGCAGCTCACCGGGACTAGCTGAAGATACGCAGTATTTT
CASSSPGLAEDTQYF
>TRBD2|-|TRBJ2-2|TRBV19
TGTGCCAGTAAGGGGGCTAGCGGGGGTCTCCTAGGGGCCGGGGAGCTGTTTTTT
CASKGASGGLLGAGELFF
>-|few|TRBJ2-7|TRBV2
TGTGCCAGCACAGGGCTCATGGCCTACGAGCAGTACTTC
CASTGLMAYEQYF
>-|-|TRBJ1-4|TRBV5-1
TGCGCCAGCAGCTCCGAAGCAGGGATTGCTACTGAAAAACTGTTTTTT
CASSSEAGIATEKLFF
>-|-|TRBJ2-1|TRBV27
TGTGCCAGCAGTCCCACCCCCAGGGGCCCCACTTCTGGTGAGCAGTTCTTC
CASSPTPRGPTSGEQFF
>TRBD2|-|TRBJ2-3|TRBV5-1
TGCGCCAGCAGCTTGCCCGCAACTAGCGGGAGATATACGCAGTATTTT
CASSLPATSGRYTQYF
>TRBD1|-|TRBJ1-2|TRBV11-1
TGTGCCAGCAGTTACACCGGGACAGGGCGCGGAAACTATGGCTACACCTTC
CASSYTGTGRGNYGYTF
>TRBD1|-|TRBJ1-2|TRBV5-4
TGTGCCAGCAGCTCCCCGGACAGGGGGCATGGTGGCTACACCTTC
CASSSPDRGHGGYTF
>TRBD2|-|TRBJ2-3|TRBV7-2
TGTGCCAGCAGCTTAGGACTAGCGGGAACCTACACAGATACGCAGTATTTT
CASSLGLAGTYTDTQYF
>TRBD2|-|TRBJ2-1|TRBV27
TGTGCCAGCACTGGGACTAGCGTCTACAATGAGCAGTTCTTC
CASTGTSVYNEQFF
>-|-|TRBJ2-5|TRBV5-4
TGTGCCAGCAGCCCAAGCCAAGCGAGGCCCCAAGAGACCCAGTACTTC
CASSPSQARPQETQYF
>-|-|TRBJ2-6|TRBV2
TGTGCCAGCAGTGAAACACGACAAGCTGCCAACGTCCTGACTTTC
CASSETRQAANVLTF
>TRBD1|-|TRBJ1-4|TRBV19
TGTGCCAGTAGTATTACAGGGGGCAATGAAAAACTGTTTTTT
CASSITGGNEKLFF
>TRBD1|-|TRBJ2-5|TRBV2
TGTGCCACCGAGACAGGGGGCCGGGAGACCCAGTACTTC
CATETGGRETQYF
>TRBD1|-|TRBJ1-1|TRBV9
TGTGCCAGCGCTCGAACGACAGGGGAGAACACTGAAGCTTTCTTT
CASARTTGENTEAFF
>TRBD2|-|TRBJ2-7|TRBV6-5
TGTGCCAGCAGTTACGGACTAGCGGGCTACGAGCAGTACTTC
CASSYGLAGYEQYF
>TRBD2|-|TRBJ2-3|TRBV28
TGTGCCAGCAGTTTATGGGGAGAGCTAGCGGGAGCACCGGATACGCAGTATTTT
CASSLWGELAGAPDTQYF
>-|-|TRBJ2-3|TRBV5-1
TGCGCCAGCAGCTTGGCGGGAGCCACAGATACGCAGTATTTT
CASSLAGATDTQYF
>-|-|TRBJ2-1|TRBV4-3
TGCGCCAGCAGCCAAGCCCGGGACTTCCCGATTACATACAATGAGCAGTTCTTC
CASSQARDFPITYNEQFF
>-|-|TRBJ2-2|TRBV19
TGTGCCACCTCCGGAGGGCCGGCCGGGGAGCTGTTTTTT
CATSGGPAGELFF
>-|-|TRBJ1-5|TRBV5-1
TGCGCCAGCAGCCAAGGGGGAGCAGATTATCAGCCCCAGCATTTT
CASSQGGADYQPQHF
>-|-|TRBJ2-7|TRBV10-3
TGTGCCATCAGTTCAAACGCCGGGTCTAGCTCCTACGAGCAGTACTTC
CAISSNAGSSSYEQYF
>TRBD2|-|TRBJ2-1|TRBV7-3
TGTGCCAGCAGCTCCCTAGGCGGGAGAAAGGGCAATGAGCAGTTCTTC
CASSSLGGRKGNEQFF
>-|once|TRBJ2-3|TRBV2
TGTGCCAGTAGGGGGATGGTCACAGATACGCAGTATTTT
CASRGMVTDTQYF
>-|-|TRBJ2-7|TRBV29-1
TGCAGCGTTGAGGAGGGGAATGGCTACGAGCAGTACTTC
CSVEEGNGYEQYF
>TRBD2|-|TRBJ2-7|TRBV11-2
TGTGCCAGCAGTTCCATCATGACAGCGGGGGATCACTACGAGCAGTACTTC
CASSSIMTAGDHYEQYF
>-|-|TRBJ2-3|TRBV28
TGTGCCAGCAGTTATCTACAGGGAGCCACAGATACGCAGTATTTT
CASSYLQGATDTQYF
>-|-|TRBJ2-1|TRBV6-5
TGTGCCAGCAGTTCAGGGAATGAGCAGTTCTTC
CASSSGNEQFF
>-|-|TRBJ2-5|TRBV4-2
TGTGCCAGCAGCCTAGGAGTGGGGCGGGAGACCCAGTACTTC
CASSLGVGRETQYF
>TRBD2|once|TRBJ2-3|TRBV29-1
TGCAGCGGGGGGAGGGGAGCAGATACGCAGTATTTT
CSGGRGADTQYF
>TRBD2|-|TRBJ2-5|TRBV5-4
TGTGCCAGCAGCGGGGGACTAGCGGGAGGTTTGGAGACCCAGTACTTC
CASSGGLAGGLETQYF
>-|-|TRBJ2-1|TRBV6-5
TGTGCCAGCAGTTACTCGTGGGGGGATGAGCAGTTCTTC
CASSYSWGDEQFF
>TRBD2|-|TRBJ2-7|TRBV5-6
TGTGCCAGCAGCTTGGAACTAGCGGGACTCGACGAGCAGTACTTC
CASSLELAGLDEQYF
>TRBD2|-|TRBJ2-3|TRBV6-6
TGTGCCAGCAGTTACTCGAAGGCGGGAGTGGGGGATACGCAGTATTTT
CASSYSKAGVGDTQYF
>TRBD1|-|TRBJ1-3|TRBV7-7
TGTGCTAGCAGCTTATATATAGGGGACAGATCCGGAAACACCATATATTTT
CASSLYIGDRSGNTIYF
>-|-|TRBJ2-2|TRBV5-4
TGTGCCAGCGGGCCAGACCAGAACACCGGGGAGCTGTTTTTT
CASGPDQNTGELFF
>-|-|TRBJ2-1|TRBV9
TGTGCCAGCAGCGTTACGGCTAGCTGGGGCAATGAGCAGTTCTTC
CASSVTASWGNEQFF
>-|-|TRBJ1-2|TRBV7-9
TGTGCCAGCAGCTTAGCGAGGCAGGAGGAAGATGGCTACACCTTC
CASSLARQEEDGYTF
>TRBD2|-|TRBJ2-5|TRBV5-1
TGCGCCAGCAGCCAACTAGCGGGAGTCTCGTACCAAGAGACCCAGTACTTC
CASSQLAGVSYQETQYF
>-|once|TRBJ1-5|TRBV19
TGTGCCAGTACCCAGGGACACGTTAATCAGCCCCAGCATTTT
CASTQGHVNQPQHF
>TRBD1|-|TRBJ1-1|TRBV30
TGTGCCTGGAGTGTCAGGGGGCACGTCGGTGAAGCTTTCTTT
CAWSVRGHVGEAFF
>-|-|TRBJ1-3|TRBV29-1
TGCAGCGGCCGGGACACCTACTCTGGAAACACCATATATTTT
CSGRDTYSGNTIYF
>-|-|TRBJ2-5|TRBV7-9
TGTGCCAGCAGCTCTATGGTACAGGGAGCGCGATGGTACTTC
CASSSMVQGARWYF
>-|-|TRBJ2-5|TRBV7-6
TGTGCCAGCAGCTTACCTCCCCTGGGGGGGCTGGGGACCCAGTACTTC
CASSLPPLGGLGTQYF
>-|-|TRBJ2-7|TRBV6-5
TGTGCCAGCAGTTCCCCCCTTGAGGGAACCTACGAGCAGTACTTC
CASSSPLEGTYEQYF
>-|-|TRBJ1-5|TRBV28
TGTGCCAGCAGCAGGGATCAGCCCCAGCATTTT
CASSRDQPQHF
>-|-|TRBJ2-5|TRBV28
TGTGCCAGCGCCCCACACATCAGGGGTAAAGAGACCCAGTACTTC
CASAPHIRGKETQYF